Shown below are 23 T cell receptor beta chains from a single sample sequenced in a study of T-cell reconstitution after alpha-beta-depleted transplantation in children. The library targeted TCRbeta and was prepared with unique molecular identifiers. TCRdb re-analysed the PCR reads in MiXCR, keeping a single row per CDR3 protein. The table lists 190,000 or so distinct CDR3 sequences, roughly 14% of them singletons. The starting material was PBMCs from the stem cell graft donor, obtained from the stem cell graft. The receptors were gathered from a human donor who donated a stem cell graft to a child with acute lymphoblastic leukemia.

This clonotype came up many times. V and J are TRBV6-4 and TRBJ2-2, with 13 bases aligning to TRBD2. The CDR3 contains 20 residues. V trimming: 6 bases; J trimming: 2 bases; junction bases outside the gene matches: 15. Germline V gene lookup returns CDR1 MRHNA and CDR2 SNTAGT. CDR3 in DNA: TGTGCCAGCAGCCTAAGGCTAGGACTAGCGGGAGAGATAAACACCGGGGAGCTGTTTTTT. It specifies CASSLRLGLAGEINTGELFF.

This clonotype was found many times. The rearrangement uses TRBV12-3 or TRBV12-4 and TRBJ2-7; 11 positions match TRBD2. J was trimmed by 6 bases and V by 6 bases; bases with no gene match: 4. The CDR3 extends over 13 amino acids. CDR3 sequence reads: CASSSLAGGEQYF. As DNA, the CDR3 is TGTGCCAGCAGCTCCCTAGCGGGAGGCGAGCAGTACTTC.

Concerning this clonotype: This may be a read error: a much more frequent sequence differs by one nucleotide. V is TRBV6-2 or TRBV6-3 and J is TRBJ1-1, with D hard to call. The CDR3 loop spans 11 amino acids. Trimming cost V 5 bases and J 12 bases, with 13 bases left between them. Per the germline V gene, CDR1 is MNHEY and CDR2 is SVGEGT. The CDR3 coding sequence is TGTGCCAGCAGTGATGGACGGTGGCCTTTCTTT. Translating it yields CASSDGRWPFF.

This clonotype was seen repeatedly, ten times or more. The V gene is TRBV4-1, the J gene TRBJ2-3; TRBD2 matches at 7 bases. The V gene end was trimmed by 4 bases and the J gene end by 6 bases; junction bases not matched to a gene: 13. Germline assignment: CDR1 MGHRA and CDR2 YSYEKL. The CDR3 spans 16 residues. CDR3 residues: CASSRSGTGGVDTQYF. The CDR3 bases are TGCGCCAGCAGCCGCAGCGGGACCGGAGGTGTGGATACGCAGTATTTT.

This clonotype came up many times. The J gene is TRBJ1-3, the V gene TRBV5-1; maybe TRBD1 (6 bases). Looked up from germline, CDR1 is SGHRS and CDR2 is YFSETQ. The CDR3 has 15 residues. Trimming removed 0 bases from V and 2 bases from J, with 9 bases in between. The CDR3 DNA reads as TGCGCCAGCAGCTTGGGCTCAGGGGCTGGAAACACCATATATTTT. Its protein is CASSLGSGAGNTIYF.

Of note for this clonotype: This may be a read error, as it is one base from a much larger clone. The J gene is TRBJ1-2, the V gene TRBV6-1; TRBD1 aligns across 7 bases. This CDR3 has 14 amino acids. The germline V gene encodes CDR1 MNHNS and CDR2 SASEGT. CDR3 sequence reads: CASTVGQASYGCTF. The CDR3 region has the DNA TGTGCCAGCACTGTTGGACAGGCCTCATATGGCTGCACCTTC.

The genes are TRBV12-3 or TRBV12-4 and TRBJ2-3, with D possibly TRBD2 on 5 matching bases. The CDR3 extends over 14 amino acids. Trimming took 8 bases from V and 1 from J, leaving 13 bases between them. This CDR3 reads CASPPSTGTDTQYF. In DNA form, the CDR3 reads TGTGCCAGCCCCCCTAGCACTGGCACAGATACGCAGTATTTT.

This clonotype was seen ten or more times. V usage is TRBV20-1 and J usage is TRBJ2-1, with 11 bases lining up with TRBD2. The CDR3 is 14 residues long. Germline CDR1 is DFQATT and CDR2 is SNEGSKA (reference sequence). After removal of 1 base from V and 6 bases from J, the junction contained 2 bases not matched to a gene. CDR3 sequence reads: CSARASGRTNEQFF. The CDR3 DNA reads TGCAGTGCTAGAGCTAGCGGGAGGACCAATGAGCAGTTCTTC.

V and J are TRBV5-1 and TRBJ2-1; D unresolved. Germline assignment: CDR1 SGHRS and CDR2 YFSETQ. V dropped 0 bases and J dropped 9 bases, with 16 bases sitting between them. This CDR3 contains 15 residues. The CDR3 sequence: CASSLGNTHTGEQFF. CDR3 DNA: TGCGCCAGCAGCTTGGGGAATACACACACGGGTGAGCAGTTCTTC.

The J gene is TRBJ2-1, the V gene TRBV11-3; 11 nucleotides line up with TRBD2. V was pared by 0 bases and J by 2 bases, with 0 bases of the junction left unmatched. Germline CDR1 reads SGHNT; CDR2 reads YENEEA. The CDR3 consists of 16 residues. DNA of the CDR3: TGTGCCAGCAGCTTAGATAGCGGGAGGGCCTACAATGAGCAGTTCTTC. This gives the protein CASSLDSGRAYNEQFF.

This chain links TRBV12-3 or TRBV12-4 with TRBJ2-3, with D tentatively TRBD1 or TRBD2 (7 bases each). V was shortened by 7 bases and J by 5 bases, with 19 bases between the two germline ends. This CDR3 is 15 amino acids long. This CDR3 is CASTLPGRGGDTQYF. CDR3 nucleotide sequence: TGTGCCAGCACCCTCCCCGGCAGGGGGGGAGATACGCAGTATTTT.

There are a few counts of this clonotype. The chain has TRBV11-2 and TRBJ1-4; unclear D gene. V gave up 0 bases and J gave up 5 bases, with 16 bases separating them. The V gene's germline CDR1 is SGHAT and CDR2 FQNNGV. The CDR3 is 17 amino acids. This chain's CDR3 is CASSLDPRKGKNEKLFF. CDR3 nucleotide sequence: TGTGCCAGCAGCTTAGATCCCCGCAAAGGGAAGAATGAAAAACTGTTTTTT.

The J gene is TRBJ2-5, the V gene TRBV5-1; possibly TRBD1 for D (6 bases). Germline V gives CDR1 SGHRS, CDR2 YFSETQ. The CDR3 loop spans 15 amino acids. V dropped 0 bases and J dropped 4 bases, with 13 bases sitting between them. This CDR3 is CASSLATGRGETQYF. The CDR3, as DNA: TGCGCCAGCAGCTTGGCCACGGGCAGGGGAGAGACCCAGTACTTC.

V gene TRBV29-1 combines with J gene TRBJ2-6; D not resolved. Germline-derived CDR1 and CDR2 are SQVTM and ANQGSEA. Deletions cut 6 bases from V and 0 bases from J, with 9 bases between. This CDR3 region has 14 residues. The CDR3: CSVVADSGANVLTF. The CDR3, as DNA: TGCAGCGTCGTCGCGGACTCTGGGGCCAACGTCCTGACTTTC.

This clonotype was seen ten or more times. The CDR3 DNA follows: TGCGCCAGCACCATAGCGGGAGGTGGAACAGATACGCAGTATTTT. Residues: CASTIAGGGTDTQYF. This chain joins TRBV5-1 and TRBJ2-3; 10 bases are a match to TRBD2. The CDR3 runs 15 residues. Germline V gene sequence: CDR1 SGHRS, CDR2 YFSETQ. Germline trimming cut 6 bases from V and 3 bases from J; bases unmatched to any gene: 7.

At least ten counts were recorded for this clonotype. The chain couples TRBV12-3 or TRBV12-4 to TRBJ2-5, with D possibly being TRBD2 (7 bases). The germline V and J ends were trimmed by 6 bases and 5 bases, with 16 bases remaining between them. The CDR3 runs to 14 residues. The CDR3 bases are TGTGCCAGCAGCACTGGGGGGGCTAGCGAGACCCAGTACTTC. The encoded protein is CASSTGGASETQYF.

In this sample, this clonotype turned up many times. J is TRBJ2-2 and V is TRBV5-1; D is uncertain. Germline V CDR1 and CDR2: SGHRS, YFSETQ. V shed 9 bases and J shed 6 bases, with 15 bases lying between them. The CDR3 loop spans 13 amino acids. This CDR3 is CATELAQPGELFF. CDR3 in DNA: TGCGCCACCGAGTTGGCCCAACCCGGGGAGCTGTTTTTT. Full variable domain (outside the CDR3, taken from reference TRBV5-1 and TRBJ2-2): KAGVTQTPRYLIKTRGQQVTLSCSPISGHRSVSWYQQTPGQGLQFLFEYFSETQRNKGNFPGRFSGRQFSNSRSEMNVSTLELGDSALYLCATELAQPGELFFGEGSRLTVL.

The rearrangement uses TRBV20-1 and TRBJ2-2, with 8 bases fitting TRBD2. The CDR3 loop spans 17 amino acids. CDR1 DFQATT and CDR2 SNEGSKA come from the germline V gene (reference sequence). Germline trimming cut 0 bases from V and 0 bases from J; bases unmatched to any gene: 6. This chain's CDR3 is CSARDPGGRSNTGELFF. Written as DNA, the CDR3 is TGCAGTGCTAGAGATCCGGGAGGGAGATCGAACACCGGGGAGCTGTTTTTT.

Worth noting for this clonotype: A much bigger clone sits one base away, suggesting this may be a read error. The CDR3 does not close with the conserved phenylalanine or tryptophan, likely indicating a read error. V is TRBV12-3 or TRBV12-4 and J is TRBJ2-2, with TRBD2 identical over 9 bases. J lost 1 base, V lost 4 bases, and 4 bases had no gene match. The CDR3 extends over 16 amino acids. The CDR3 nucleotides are TGTGCCAGCAGTTCGAGACTAGCGGAGAACACCGGGGAGCTGTTTTTG. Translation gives CASSSRLAENTGELFL.

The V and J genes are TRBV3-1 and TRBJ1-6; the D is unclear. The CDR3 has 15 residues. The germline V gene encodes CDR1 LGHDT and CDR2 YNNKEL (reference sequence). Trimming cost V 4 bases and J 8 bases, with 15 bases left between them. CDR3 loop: CASSPVRTPDSPLHF. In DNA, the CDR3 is TGTGCCAGCAGCCCCGTGCGGACCCCGGATTCACCCCTCCACTTT.

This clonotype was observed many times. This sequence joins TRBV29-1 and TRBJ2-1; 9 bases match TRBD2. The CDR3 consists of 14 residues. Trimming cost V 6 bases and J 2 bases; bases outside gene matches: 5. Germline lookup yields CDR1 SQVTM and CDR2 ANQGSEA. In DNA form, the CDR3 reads TGCAGCGTCCAAGGCGGGAGGGCCTACAATGAGCAGTTCTTC. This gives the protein CSVQGGRAYNEQFF.

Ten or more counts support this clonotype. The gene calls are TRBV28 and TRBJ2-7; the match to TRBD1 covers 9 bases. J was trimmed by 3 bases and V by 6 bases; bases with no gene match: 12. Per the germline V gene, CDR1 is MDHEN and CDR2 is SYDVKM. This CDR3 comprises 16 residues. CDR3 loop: CASSWTGESLSYEQYF. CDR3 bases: TGTGCCAGCAGCTGGACAGGGGAGTCGTTAAGCTACGAGCAGTACTTC.

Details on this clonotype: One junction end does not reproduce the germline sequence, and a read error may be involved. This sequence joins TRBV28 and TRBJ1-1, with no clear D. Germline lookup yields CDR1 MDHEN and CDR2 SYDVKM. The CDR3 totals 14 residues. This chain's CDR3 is CASSLILSNTESFF. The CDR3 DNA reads TGTGCCAGCAGTTTAATCCTTTCGAACACTGAATCTTTCTTT.